The clone carrying this TCR beta chain is labeled as medium-sized. Its antigen remains unidentified. MiXCR, applied by TCRdb to the 5' RACE reads, yields one record per CDR3 protein. The data contain roughly 38,000 distinct CDR3 sequences, 10% of them singletons. The data derive from a study of CD8 T cells in ankylosing spondylitis. Study-wide results and limits: Matched ankylosing spondylitis synovial fluid reportedly showed significant enrichment of disease-linked clones. In peripheral blood, disease-linked CD8+ clones occurred at relatively low frequencies.

CDR1 ENHRY and CDR2 SYGVKD come from the germline V gene. V was clipped by 9 bases and J by 2 bases, with 14 bases between them. The CDR3 has 13 amino acids. The sequencing input was blood, either unsorted or a sorted T cell fraction (not recorded which). This clonotype originated in a male donor with ankylosing spondylitis or in good health (not recorded which). The rearrangement links TRBV10-3 to TRBJ2-7; D unclear. The CDR3 protein is CAIQMYPAYEQYF. The CDR3 DNA reads TGTGCCATTCAGATGTACCCAGCCTACGAGCAGTACTTC.